Shown below are 5 T cell receptor beta chains from a single sample sequenced in a study of T cells in Graves' hyperthyroidism and ophthalmopathy. Regions amplified from RNA transcripts were the TCR beta CDR3 regions. With the HTBI primer set, the TCR CDR3 went through a first round of RT-PCR. TCRdb independently ran MiXCR on the multiplex PCR reads; one entry per CDR3 protein. The sample records around 300,000 distinct CDR3 sequences, approximately 15% being singletons. Sequencing used blood. These receptors all come from a woman aged 25 to 39 with Graves' hyperthyroidism.

This chain uses TRBV4-1 with TRBJ2-5; the D gene is possibly TRBD2 (6 bases). Germline CDR1 MGHRA, CDR2 YSYEKL. V was clipped by 1 base and J by 5 bases, with 14 bases between them. The CDR3 length is 15 residues. This CDR3 reads CASSQAASGWETQYF. CDR3 sequence (DNA): TGCGCCAGCAGCCAAGCCGCGAGCGGGTGGGAGACCCAGTACTTC.

This clonotype was seen at least ten times. The J gene is TRBJ2-7, the V gene TRBV28; D uncertain. The CDR3 contains 11 residues. CDR1 is MDHEN, CDR2 SYDVKM, per germline. V lost 7 bases, J lost 3 bases, and 7 bases lay in between. The CDR3 protein is CASNSLYEQYF. CDR3 nucleotides: TGTGCCAGCAACAGTCTCTACGAGCAGTACTTC.

This clonotype turned up a few times. The chain has TRBV12-3 or TRBV12-4 and TRBJ2-2, with a weak D call TRBD2 (5 bases). Trimming left V 1 base short and J 8 bases short, with 11 bases between. The CDR3 runs to 14 residues. This CDR3 is CASSLDVSGGELFF. In DNA, the CDR3 is TGTGCCAGCAGTTTAGACGTGAGCGGAGGGGAGCTGTTTTTT.

This clonotype was detected a few times. The chain carries TRBV20-1 and TRBJ2-3; D not resolved. Trimming cost V 0 bases and J 1 base, with 11 bases left between them. Germline V gene data show CDR1 as DFQATT and CDR2 as SNEGSKA (reference sequence). The CDR3 extends over 15 amino acids. The CDR3 DNA reads TGCAGTGCTAGAGATCGGGCTACCGGCACAGATACGCAGTATTTT. It translates to CSARDRATGTDTQYF.

The chain joins TRBV20-1 to TRBJ2-1, with 10 bases identical to TRBD2. This CDR3 has 14 amino acids. Germline lookup yields CDR1 DFQATT and CDR2 SNEGSKA (reference sequence). V lost 6 bases, J lost 8 bases, and 10 bases stayed unmatched. The DNA of the CDR3 is TGCAGTGCCAAGAGCGGGAGGGTAGGAGATGAGCAGTTCTTC. Its translation is CSAKSGRVGDEQFF.